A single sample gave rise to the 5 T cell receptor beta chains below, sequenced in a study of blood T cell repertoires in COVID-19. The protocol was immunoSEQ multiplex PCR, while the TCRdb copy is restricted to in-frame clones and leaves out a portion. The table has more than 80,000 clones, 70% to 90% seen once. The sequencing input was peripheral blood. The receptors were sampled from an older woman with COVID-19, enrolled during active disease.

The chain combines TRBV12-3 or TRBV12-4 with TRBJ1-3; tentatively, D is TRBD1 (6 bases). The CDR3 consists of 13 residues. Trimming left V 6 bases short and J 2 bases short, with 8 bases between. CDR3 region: CASSTGTGNTIYF. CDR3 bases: TGTGCCAGCAGCACAGGGACTGGAAACACCATATATTTT.

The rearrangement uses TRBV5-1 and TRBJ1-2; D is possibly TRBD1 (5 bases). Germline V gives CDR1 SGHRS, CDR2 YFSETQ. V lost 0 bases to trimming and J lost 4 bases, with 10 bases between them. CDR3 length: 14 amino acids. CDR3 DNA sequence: TGCGCCAGCAGCTTGGCCAGGACATTCTATGGCTACACCTTC. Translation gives CASSLARTFYGYTF. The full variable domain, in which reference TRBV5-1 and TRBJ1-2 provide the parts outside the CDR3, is KAGVTQTPRYLIKTRGQQVTLSCSPISGHRSVSWYQQTPGQGLQFLFEYFSETQRNKGNFPGRFSGRQFSNSRSEMNVSTLELGDSALYLCASSLARTFYGYTFGSGTRLTVV.

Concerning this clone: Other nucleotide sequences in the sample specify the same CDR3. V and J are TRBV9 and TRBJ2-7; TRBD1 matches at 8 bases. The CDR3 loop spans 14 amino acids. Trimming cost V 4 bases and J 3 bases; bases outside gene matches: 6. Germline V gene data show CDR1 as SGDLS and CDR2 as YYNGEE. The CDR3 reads CASSPGQGFYEQYF. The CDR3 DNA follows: TGTGCCAGCAGCCCTGGACAGGGATTCTACGAGCAGTACTTC.

The CDR3 nucleotides are TGTGCCAGCAGCCCGCTATGTGCTAACTATGGCTACACCTTC. Encoded protein: CASSPLCANYGYTF. The rearrangement joins TRBV21-1 to TRBJ1-2. TRBV21-1 is a recognized pseudogene. This CDR3 is 14 amino acids long.

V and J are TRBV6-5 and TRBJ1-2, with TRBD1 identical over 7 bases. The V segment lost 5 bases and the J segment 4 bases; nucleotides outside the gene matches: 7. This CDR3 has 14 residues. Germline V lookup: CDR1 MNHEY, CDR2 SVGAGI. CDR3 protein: CASSPGTAGYGYTF. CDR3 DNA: TGTGCCAGCAGTCCAGGGACAGCAGGCTATGGCTACACCTTC.